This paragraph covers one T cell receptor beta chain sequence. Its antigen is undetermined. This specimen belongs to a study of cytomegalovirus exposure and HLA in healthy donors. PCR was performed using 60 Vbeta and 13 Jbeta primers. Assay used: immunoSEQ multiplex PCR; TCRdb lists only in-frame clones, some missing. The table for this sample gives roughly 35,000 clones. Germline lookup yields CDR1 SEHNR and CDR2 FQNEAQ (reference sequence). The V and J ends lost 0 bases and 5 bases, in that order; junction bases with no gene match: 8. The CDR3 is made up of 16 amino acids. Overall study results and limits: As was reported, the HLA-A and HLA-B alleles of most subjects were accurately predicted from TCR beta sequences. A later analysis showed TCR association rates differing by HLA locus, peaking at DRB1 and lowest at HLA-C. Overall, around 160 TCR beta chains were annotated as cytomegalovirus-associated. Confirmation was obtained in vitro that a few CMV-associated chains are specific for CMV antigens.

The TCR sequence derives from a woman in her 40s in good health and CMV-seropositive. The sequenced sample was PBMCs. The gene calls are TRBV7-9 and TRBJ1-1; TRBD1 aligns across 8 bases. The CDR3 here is CASSLASQGAGTEAFF. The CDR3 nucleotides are TGTGCCAGCAGCTTAGCGAGTCAGGGGGCGGGGACTGAAGCTTTCTTT.